Following are 27 T cell receptor beta chains from one sample sequenced in a study of early T cells in non-severe SARS-CoV-2 infection. One entry per CDR3 protein results from TCRdb running MiXCR on the 5' RACE reads. Of about 36,000 distinct CDR3 sequences detected, approximately 6.6% appear once; the ten largest clones hold 20% to 25%. The sequencing used whole blood, collected at baseline. The source of these receptors is an adult who was a healthcare worker with PCR-confirmed SARS-CoV-2 infection or an uninfected control (not recorded which).

This clonotype was detected many times. V is TRBV7-9 and J is TRBJ2-7; perhaps TRBD1 as D (7 bases). V shed 6 bases and J shed 3 bases, with 15 bases lying between them. Germline CDR1 is SEHNR and CDR2 is FQNEAQ (reference sequence). The CDR3 extends over 14 amino acids. CDR3 sequence reads: CASSTQGGSYEQYF. The CDR3 region has the DNA TGTGCCAGCAGTACCCAGGGGGGAAGCTACGAGCAGTACTTC.

The chain recombines TRBV27 with TRBJ2-3; D call uncertain. The germline V gene encodes CDR1 MNHEY and CDR2 SMNVEV (reference sequence). The CDR3 covers 14 residues. The V and J ends lost 8 bases and 6 bases respectively, with 18 bases between them. CDR3 loop: CASGFPTFRDTQYF. The CDR3 bases are TGTGCCAGCGGATTTCCTACCTTTCGCGATACGCAGTATTTT.

This clonotype has at least ten counts. This chain uses TRBV28 with TRBJ2-4; a weak D match, TRBD1 (6 bases). CDR3 length: 14 amino acids. CDR1 and CDR2 (germline): MDHEN, SYDVKM. Trimming pared 6 bases from V and 2 bases from J, leaving 11 bases between. This chain's CDR3 is CASSPRGTKNIQYF. CDR3 bases: TGTGCCAGCAGCCCCAGGGGAACCAAAAACATTCAGTACTTC.

J is TRBJ2-7 and V is TRBV20-1, with a weak D call TRBD2 (6 bases). The CDR3 covers 14 residues. CDR1 and CDR2 (germline): DFQATT, SNEGSKA (reference sequence). V was cut by 6 bases and J by 2 bases, with 17 bases left in between. The CDR3 DNA follows: TGCAGTGCCAAACCCGTAGCGGATGCCTACGAGCAGTACTTC. This encodes CSAKPVADAYEQYF.

This clonotype was seen ten or more times. The gene calls are TRBV3-1 and TRBJ2-1, with TRBD2 identical over 7 bases. The V and J ends lost 5 bases and 6 bases, in that order; junction bases with no gene match: 7. The CDR3 runs to 14 residues. Germline assignment: CDR1 LGHDT and CDR2 YNNKEL (reference sequence). In DNA form, the CDR3 reads TGTGCCAGCAGCGTAACGACTAGCACCAATGAGCAGTTCTTC. This gives the protein CASSVTTSTNEQFF.

The chain has TRBV6-6 and TRBJ2-5; D is unresolved. The V and J ends lost 3 bases and 4 bases respectively, with 3 bases between them. The CDR3 contains 11 residues. The germline CDR1 and CDR2 sequences are MNHNY and SVGAGI (reference sequence). The CDR3 nucleotides are TGTGCCAGCAGTTATCGAGAGACCCAGTACTTC. It is translated as CASSYRETQYF.

This clonotype showed up many times. The chain combines TRBV12-3 or TRBV12-4 with TRBJ2-1; maybe TRBD2 (7 bases). There are 14 residues in the CDR3. V was clipped by 2 bases and J by 15 bases, with 20 bases between them. CDR3 DNA: TGTGCCAGCAGTTTAACCCAGGGGACTAATAGCAGGTTCTTC. Translated: CASSLTQGTNSRFF.

The V gene is TRBV18, the J gene TRBJ2-7; D possibly corresponds to TRBD2 (6 bases). This CDR3 comprises 13 residues. CDR1 is KGHSH and CDR2 is LQKENI in the germline V gene. The germline V and J ends were trimmed by 5 bases and 3 bases, with 11 bases remaining between them. The CDR3 loop is CASSTGVGYEQYF. The CDR3 region has the DNA TGTGCCAGCTCAACGGGAGTAGGCTACGAGCAGTACTTC.

This clonotype was picked up a small number of times. The chain is built from TRBV19 and TRBJ2-1; D is possibly TRBD2 (5 bases). This CDR3 has 15 amino acids. The germline gives CDR1 LNHDA, CDR2 SQIVND (reference sequence). V was clipped by 9 bases and J by 3 bases, with 18 bases between them. As DNA, the CDR3 is TGTGCCAGCCCCCGGATCGGGAAAGACTACAATGAGCAGTTCTTC. Translated, it gives CASPRIGKDYNEQFF. The full variable domain, in which reference TRBV19 and TRBJ2-1 provide the parts outside the CDR3, is DGGITQSPKYLFRKEGQNVTLSCEQNLNHDAMYWYRQDPGQGLRLIYYSQIVNDFQKGDIAEGYSVSREKKESFPLTVTSAQKNPTAFYLCASPRIGKDYNEQFFGPGTRLTVL.

This clonotype was detected only a few times. This chain links TRBV7-9 with TRBJ1-4; possibly TRBD1 for D (6 bases). The CDR3 loop spans 15 amino acids. V lost 5 bases, J lost 2 bases, and 12 bases lay in between. Germline V gene lookup returns CDR1 SEHNR and CDR2 FQNEAQ (reference sequence). The CDR3 DNA reads as TGTGCCAGCAGCGACCCAGGGGCTACTAATGAAAAACTGTTTTTT. Amino acid sequence: CASSDPGATNEKLFF.

This clonotype was observed many times. The rearrangement joins TRBV6-5 to TRBJ2-5, with 9 bases matching TRBD1. V dropped 5 bases and J dropped 3; count of bases not matched to a gene: 10. The CDR3 runs 16 residues. Germline CDR1 MNHEY, CDR2 SVGAGI. DNA of the CDR3: TGTGCCAGCAGTCGCGGACAGGGGTTCGGGGAAGAGACCCAGTACTTC. This codes for CASSRGQGFGEETQYF.

At least ten counts were recorded for this clonotype. An end of the junction does not agree with germline; a read error may underlie this. The chain is built from TRBV20-1 and TRBJ1-2; D uncertain. The germline V gene has CDR1 DFQATT and CDR2 SNEGSKA (reference sequence). The CDR3 consists of 11 residues. The CDR3 DNA reads TGCAGTGCTAGAGACCCTTATGACTACACCTTC. Translating gives CSARDPYDYTF.

The chain combines TRBV20-1 with TRBJ2-5; D unresolved. The germline CDR1 and CDR2 sequences are DFQATT and SNEGSKA (reference sequence). V was pared by 0 bases and J by 2 bases, with 7 bases between. The CDR3 sequence is 13 residues long. CDR3 in DNA: TGCAGTGCTAGAGATTCCCGGCAAGAGACCCAGTACTTC. Protein sequence: CSARDSRQETQYF.

This clonotype was found a few times. This rearrangement joins TRBV6-5 to TRBJ1-3; D is perhaps TRBD1 (5 bases). Looked up from germline, CDR1 is MNHEY and CDR2 is SVGAGI. Trimming removed 2 bases at V and 4 bases at J, with 12 bases between. This CDR3 has 15 amino acids. CDR3 in DNA: TGTGCCAGCAGTTACGGGCAGGGTTACGGAAACACCATATATTTT. Its translation is CASSYGQGYGNTIYF.

This clonotype was detected many times. J is TRBJ2-7 and V is TRBV20-1; D remains ambiguous. This CDR3 spans 12 amino acids. V was shortened by 6 bases and J by 3 bases, with 12 bases between the two germline ends. CDR1 is DFQATT and CDR2 is SNEGSKA in the germline V gene (reference sequence). The CDR3 bases are TGCAGTGCGAAGGATACAATCTACGAGCAGTACTTC. Translated, it gives CSAKDTIYEQYF.

The CDR3 DNA is TGTGCCAGCAGCCCCGGTGGCGGGAGGGCAGCCTACGAGCAGTACTTC. Its protein is CASSPGGGRAAYEQYF. The chain is built from TRBV5-4 and TRBJ2-7, with TRBD2 identical over 9 bases. The V gene end was trimmed by 4 bases and the J gene end by 2 bases; junction bases not matched to a gene: 10. The CDR3 is 16 amino acids. From germline, CDR1 is SGHNT and CDR2 YYREEE (reference sequence).

V gene TRBV30 combines with J gene TRBJ1-5; D unresolved. The germline V and J ends were trimmed by 2 bases and 1 base, with 15 bases remaining between them. Germline CDR1 GTSNPN, CDR2 SVGIG (reference sequence). The CDR3 loop spans 16 amino acids. CDR3 DNA sequence: TGTGCCTGGAGTATTCTCACAGCCTCCAGCAATCAGCCCCAGCATTTT. Protein sequence: CAWSILTASSNQPQHF. The whole variable domain, remainder taken from reference TRBV30 and TRBJ1-5, is SQTIHQWPATLVQPVGSPLSLECTVEGTSNPNLYWYRQAAGRGLQLLFYSVGIGQISSEVPQNLSASRPQDRQFILSSKKLLLSDSGFYLCAWSILTASSNQPQHFGDGTRLSIL.

Many counts were recorded for this clonotype. The chain links TRBV6-2 or TRBV6-3 to TRBJ2-3, with D maybe TRBD2 (5 bases). Trimming shortened V by 2 bases and J by 2 bases, and 14 bases separated the two germline ends. CDR3 length equals 16 residues. Germline lookup yields CDR1 MNHEY and CDR2 SVGEGT. CDR3 residues: CASSYRPSGNTDTQYF. In DNA, the CDR3 is TGTGCCAGCAGTTACCGTCCCAGCGGCAACACAGATACGCAGTATTTT.

This clonotype was detected ten times or more. The chain employs TRBV10-3 and TRBJ2-3; 11 bases are shared with TRBD2. The trim removed 2 bases at V and 1 base at J, leaving 5 bases unmatched. Looked up from germline, CDR1 is ENHRY and CDR2 is SYGVKD. CDR3 length equals 17 residues. CDR3 in DNA: TGTGCCATCAGTGAGCCTACTAGCGGGAGTGGCACAGATACGCAGTATTTT. This sequence encodes CAISEPTSGSGTDTQYF.

This chain's CDR3 is CAIANPPGNNEQFF. In nucleotides, the CDR3 is TGTGCCATCGCTAATCCCCCGGGAAACAATGAGCAGTTCTTC. The chain employs TRBV10-3 and TRBJ2-1; tentatively, D is TRBD2 (5 bases). The CDR3 has 14 residues. V lost 8 bases and J lost 5, with 16 bases in between. In germline, CDR1 is ENHRY, CDR2 SYGVKD.

This clonotype showed up just a few times. The V call is TRBV4-3, the J call TRBJ2-6; a possible D gene is TRBD1 (5 bases). There are 16 residues in the CDR3. Trimming shortened V by 3 bases and J by 0 bases, and 9 bases separated the two germline ends. Germline lookup yields CDR1 LGHNA and CDR2 YSLEER. The CDR3 loop is CASSQETGSGANVLTF. DNA of the CDR3: TGCGCCAGCAGCCAGGAAACAGGCTCTGGGGCCAACGTCCTGACTTTC.

This chain uses TRBV20-1 with TRBJ2-3, with D possibly being TRBD2 (6 bases). This CDR3 has 14 amino acids. With 6 bases removed from V and 5 bases from J, the gap between germline ends came to 18 bases. The germline V gene has CDR1 DFQATT and CDR2 SNEGSKA (reference sequence). The CDR3 here is CSAWDSLGRDTQYF. Here the CDR3 DNA reads TGCAGTGCATGGGACTCCCTAGGAAGAGATACGCAGTATTTT.

This clonotype has ten or more counts. The chain employs TRBV20-1 and TRBJ2-4, with 11 bases identical to TRBD2. Germline assignment: CDR1 DFQATT and CDR2 SNEGSKA (reference sequence). Trimming cost V 0 bases and J 7 bases; bases outside gene matches: 5. The CDR3 covers 15 residues. The CDR3 region has the DNA TGCAGTGCTAGAGAGGCCCCTAGCGGGAGGAACATTCAGTACTTC. It translates to CSAREAPSGRNIQYF.

V is TRBV11-2 and J is TRBJ2-7; possibly TRBD1 for D (6 bases). Trimming took off 3 bases at V and 3 bases at J, with 12 bases between the two ends. The CDR3 sequence is 14 residues long. The germline V gene has CDR1 SGHAT and CDR2 FQNNGV. In nucleotides, the CDR3 is TGTGCCAGCAGCTTCAGGCAGGGGAACTACGAGCAGTACTTC. It specifies CASSFRQGNYEQYF.

This clonotype was recorded only once. The junction does not match germline at one end; this may be a read error. The gene calls are TRBV7-9 and TRBJ2-3, with 9 bases matching TRBD2. This CDR3 region has 14 residues. Germline CDR1 reads SEHNR; CDR2 reads FQNEAQ (reference sequence). The CDR3 here is CASSLAGGTDTQYF. The CDR3 region has the DNA TGTGCCAGCAGTTTAGCGGGAGGCACAGATACGCAGTATTTT.

This clonotype was counted only a few times. The V call is TRBV10-3, the J call TRBJ1-1, with 10 bases identical to TRBD1. Germline V gene lookup returns CDR1 ENHRY and CDR2 SYGVKD. The CDR3 contains 13 residues. V gave up 7 bases and J gave up 5 bases; unmatched junction bases: 4. Here the CDR3 DNA reads TGTGCCATCACTAGGACAGGGGGGACTGAAGCTTTCTTT. Its protein product is CAITRTGGTEAFF.

This clonotype was seen a handful of times. The CDR3 sequence is CASSFKGTGELFF. CDR3 DNA sequence: TGTGCCAGCAGTTTCAAGGGCACCGGGGAGCTGTTTTTT. This chain uses TRBV12-3 or TRBV12-4 with TRBJ2-2; no definite D call. The CDR3 loop spans 13 amino acids. Between the trimmed V and J ends, which lost 3 bases and 4 bases, there was a span of 6 bases.